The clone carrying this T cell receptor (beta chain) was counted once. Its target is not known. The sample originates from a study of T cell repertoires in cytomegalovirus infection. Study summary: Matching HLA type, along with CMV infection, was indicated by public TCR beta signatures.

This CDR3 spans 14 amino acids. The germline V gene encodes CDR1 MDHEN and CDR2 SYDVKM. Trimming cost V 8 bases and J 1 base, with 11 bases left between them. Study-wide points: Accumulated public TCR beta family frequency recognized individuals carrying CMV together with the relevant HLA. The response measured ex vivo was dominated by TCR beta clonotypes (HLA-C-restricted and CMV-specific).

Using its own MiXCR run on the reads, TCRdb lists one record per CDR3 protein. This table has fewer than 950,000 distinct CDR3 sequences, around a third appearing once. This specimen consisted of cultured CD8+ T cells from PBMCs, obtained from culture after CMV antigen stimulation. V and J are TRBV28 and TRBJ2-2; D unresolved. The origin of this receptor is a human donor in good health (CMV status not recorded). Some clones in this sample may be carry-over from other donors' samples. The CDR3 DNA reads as TGTGCCAGCCTTTTGAGTGGGAACACCGGGGAGCTGTTTTTT. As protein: CASLLSGNTGELFF. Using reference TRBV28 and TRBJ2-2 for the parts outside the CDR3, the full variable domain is DVKVTQSSRYLVKRTGEKVFLECVQDMDHENMFWYRQDPGLGLRLIYFSYDVKMKEKGDIPEGYSVSREKKERFSLILESASTNQTSMYLCASLLSGNTGELFFGEGSRLTVL.